A single sample is the source of the 14 T cell receptor beta chains below, sequenced in a study of tumor-infiltrating lymphocytes in glioblastoma multiforme. TCR beta libraries were built from RNA through three nested multiplex PCR rounds using modified ARM-PCR. One entry per CDR3 protein, called by TCRdb with MiXCR from the multiplex PCR reads. This sample has fewer than 40,000 distinct CDR3 sequences, with approximately 60% found just once. Sequencing was done on a sample of brain tumor tissue. All receptors derive from a male donor with glioblastoma.

This chain links TRBV4-2 with TRBJ1-4; 8 positions agree with TRBD1. This CDR3 comprises 16 residues. The germline gives CDR1 LGHNA, CDR2 YNFKEQ. The CDR3 sequence: CTNSQARGQGVEKLFF. The CDR3 DNA reads TGTACCAACAGCCAGGCGCGCGGACAGGGTGTTGAAAAACTGTTTTTT.

Of note for this clonotype: A read error may be the cause here, since a much bigger clone is one base away. V is TRBV28 and J is TRBJ2-4, with 14 bases that match TRBD2. Germline trimming cut 6 bases from V and 16 bases from J; bases unmatched to any gene: 11. Germline values: CDR1 MDHEN, CDR2 SYDVKM. The CDR3 totals 14 residues. CDR3 sequence: CASRQNTGTSGGYF. The CDR3 DNA reads TGTGCCAGCAGACAAAATACCGGGACTAGCGGGGGCTACTTC.

As concerns this clonotype: One junction end disagrees with the germline gene, perhaps due to a read error. This chain connects TRBV20-1 to TRBJ2-5; 8 bases align to TRBD2. The CDR3 is 15 residues long. Germline V lookup: CDR1 DFQATT, CDR2 SNEGSKA (reference sequence). This CDR3 is CNASPPSGYQETKYF. The CDR3 nucleotides read TGCAATGCTAGCCCCCCTAGCGGGTACCAAGAGACCAAGTACTTC.

There are many counts of this clonotype. The gene calls are TRBV28 and TRBJ2-6; no clear D. Trimming removed 5 bases from V and 2 bases from J, with 4 bases in between. CDR1 is MDHEN, CDR2 SYDVKM, per germline. The CDR3 contains 13 residues. In nucleotides, the CDR3 is TGTGCCAGCAGTCGGACTGGGGCCAACGTCCTGACTTTC. Translation gives CASSRTGANVLTF.

This clonotype was seen at least ten times. This chain links TRBV7-3 with TRBJ2-5, with 14 bases aligning to TRBD2. V lost 5 bases to trimming and J lost 4 bases; unmatched junction nucleotides: 3. CDR1 and CDR2 (germline): SGHTA, FQGTGA. The CDR3 contains 15 residues. CDR3 sequence reads: CASSGGTSGRETQYF. The CDR3 DNA is TGTGCCAGCAGCGGGGGGACTAGCGGGAGAGAGACCCAGTACTTC.

As concerns this clonotype: The missing conserved phenylalanine or tryptophan at the end of this CDR3 makes a read error likely. This chain connects TRBV6-1 to TRBJ2-1; D possibly corresponds to TRBD2 (5 bases). Looked up from germline, CDR1 is MNHNS and CDR2 is SASEGT. This CDR3 region has 17 residues. Trimming removed 2 bases at V and 3 bases at J, with 17 bases between. The CDR3 sequence: CASSELEGAHNYNEQFS. The CDR3 coding sequence is TGTGCCAGCAGTGAACTAGAGGGAGCGCACAACTACAATGAGCAGTTCTCC.

Turning to this clonotype: A junction boundary mismatches the germline segment, possibly from a read error. This rearrangement joins TRBV10-3 to TRBJ2-1; tentatively, D is TRBD1 or TRBD2 (5 bases each). This CDR3 comprises 14 residues. Germline CDR1 and CDR2: ENHRY and SYGVKD. The CDR3 reads CTIRVGGAGWEQFF. CDR3 DNA sequence: TGTACCATCAGAGTTGGGGGAGCCGGATGGGAGCAGTTCTTC.

Notes on this clonotype: One end of the junction varies from germline; a read error may be responsible. This chain connects TRBV29-1 to TRBJ2-2; 8 bases are a match to TRBD2. This CDR3 comprises 16 residues. Germline assignment: CDR1 SQVTM and CDR2 ANQGSEA. This CDR3 reads CSVEVGTSGNTGEQFF. In DNA, the CDR3 is TGCAGCGTTGAAGTGGGAACTAGCGGTAACACCGGGGAGCAGTTTTTT.

Points on this clonotype: This CDR3 is missing its conserved last phenylalanine or tryptophan, likely due to a read error. V gene TRBV20-1 combines with J gene TRBJ2-7, with D perhaps being TRBD1 or TRBD2 (7 bases each). Germline V gene lookup returns CDR1 DFQATT and CDR2 SNEGSKA (reference sequence). CDR3 length equals 16 residues. The ends were cut back, 7 bases at V and 4 bases at J, with 26 bases in the middle. CDR3 nucleotide sequence: TGCAGTGTCATAAACCCAGGGGGAGGGGGGCAGTACGAGCAGTACTCC. It translates to CSVINPGGGGQYEQYS.

Ten or more counts support this clonotype. CDR3 sequence (DNA): TGCAGCGTTGAAGAAGCCTATGGCTACACCTTC. Translating gives CSVEEAYGYTF. The chain uses TRBV29-1 and TRBJ1-2; D uncertain. V lost 0 bases and J lost 4, with 3 bases in between. The CDR3 runs to 11 residues. Germline V lookup: CDR1 SQVTM, CDR2 ANQGSEA.

A note on this clonotype: One junction end disagrees with the germline gene, perhaps due to a read error. The CDR3 here is CASSATSNQPKHF. DNA of the CDR3: TGTGCCAGCAGTGCGACAAGTAATCAGCCCAAGCATTTT. The gene calls are TRBV6-5 and TRBJ1-5; the D is unclear. Germline loops: CDR1 MNHEY, CDR2 SVGAGI. This CDR3 region has 13 residues.

This clonotype was detected many times. The chain employs TRBV14 and TRBJ2-1, with D possibly being TRBD1 (8 bases). CDR1 and CDR2 (germline): SGHDN, FVKESK. CDR3 size: 12 residues. Trimming removed 4 bases from V and 14 bases from J, with 15 bases in between. CDR3 nucleotides: TGTGCCAGCAGCCCACAGGGGGGGAGAGAGTTCTTC. This translates into CASSPQGGREFF.

This clonotype came up many times. The genes are TRBV4-1 and TRBJ1-5; 10 positions agree with TRBD1. Germline V lookup: CDR1 MGHRA, CDR2 YSYEKL. The length of the CDR3 is 18 residues. Trimming cost V 2 bases and J 7 bases; bases outside gene matches: 14. The DNA for the CDR3 is TGCGCCAGCAGCCAAACAGCCGGGACAGGGGCTGCCCACCAGCCCCAGCATTTT. Protein sequence: CASSQTAGTGAAHQPQHF.

There are a few counts of this clonotype. The chain carries TRBV7-9 and TRBJ1-6; maybe TRBD1 (6 bases). Looked up from germline, CDR1 is SEHNR and CDR2 is FQNEAQ (reference sequence). There are 15 residues in the CDR3. V lost 7 bases and J 7 bases, leaving 17 bases between the germline ends. The CDR3 sequence: CASTYGRGGNSPLHF. DNA of the CDR3: TGTGCCAGCACCTACGGCAGGGGCGGGAATTCACCCCTCCACTTT. Drawing the rest from reference TRBV7-9 and TRBJ1-6, the complete variable domain is DTGVSQNPRHKITKRGQNVTFRCDPISEHNRLYWYRQTLGQGPEFLTYFQNEAQLEKSRLLSDRFSAERPKGSFSTLEIQRTEQGDSAMYLCASTYGRGGNSPLHFGNGTRLTVT.